This note documents a single TCR beta chain sequence. What it binds is unknown. Trimming cost V 6 bases and J 4 bases; bases outside gene matches: 12. From germline, CDR1 is SNHLY and CDR2 FYNNEI. The length of the CDR3 is 16 residues. This sample was taken from a study of cytomegalovirus exposure and HLA in healthy donors. About the study: Researchers found that roughly 81% of 398 genotyped donors fell within the Caucasian-associated ancestry cluster.

The PCR contained 60 Vbeta and 13 Jbeta primers. As originally analysed: In a later analysis, roughly 11 million of approximately 80 million unique beta chains occurred in at least two donors. The repertoire was sequenced with immunoSEQ multiplex PCR; TCRdb's copy has only in-frame clones and lacks some. That table furnishes V, J and clone size, whereas the DNA furnished D and trimming. The sample contains fewer than 110,000 clones, more than 75% of which appear only once. Regarding the study as a whole: A later analysis showed HLA-associated TCR beta chains outstripping equally common others in clonal expansion. Most sequenced TCRs were rare (though some public TCRs occurred in many donors).

This receptor was taken from a woman aged 18-29 years in good health and CMV-seropositive. This chain links TRBV2 with TRBJ2-1; 7 bases line up with TRBD2. Input material: PBMCs. The DNA for the CDR3 is TGTGCCAGCAGCCACACTGGGGGGGAGTATTACAATGAGCAGTTCTTC. Amino acids: CASSHTGGEYYNEQFF.